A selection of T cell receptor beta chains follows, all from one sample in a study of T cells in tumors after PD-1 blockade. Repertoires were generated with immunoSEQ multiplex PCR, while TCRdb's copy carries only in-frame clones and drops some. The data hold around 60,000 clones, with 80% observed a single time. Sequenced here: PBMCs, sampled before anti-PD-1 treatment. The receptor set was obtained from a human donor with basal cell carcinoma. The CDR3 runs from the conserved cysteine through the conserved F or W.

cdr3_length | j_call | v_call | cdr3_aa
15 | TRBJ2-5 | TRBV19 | CASSIRGGPQETQYF
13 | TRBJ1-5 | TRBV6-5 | CASSYGSEQPQHF
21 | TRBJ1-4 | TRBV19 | CASSTNPTPWGVRAAQEKLFF
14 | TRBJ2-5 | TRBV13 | CASSQTTGRETQYF
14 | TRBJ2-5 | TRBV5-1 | CASSSTSGQETQYF
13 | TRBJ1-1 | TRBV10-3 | CAISPTQLPEAFF
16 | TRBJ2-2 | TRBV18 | CASSQGLPLGTGELFF
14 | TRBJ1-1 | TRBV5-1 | CASSLGAMNTEAFF
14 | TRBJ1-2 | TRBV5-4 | CASSSRDGNYGYTF
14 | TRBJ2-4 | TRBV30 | CAWSRRVEKNIQYF
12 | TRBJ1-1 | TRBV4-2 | CASTTGRGQAFF
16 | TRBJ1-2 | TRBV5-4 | CASSRGQGADTSSYTF
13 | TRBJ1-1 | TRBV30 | CAWRYNLLGEAFF
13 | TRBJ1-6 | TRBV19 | CASSGGGNSPLHF
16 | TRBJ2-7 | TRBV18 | CASSPLGAGVTYEQYF
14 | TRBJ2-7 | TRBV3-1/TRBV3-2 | CASSQSLAGRKQYF
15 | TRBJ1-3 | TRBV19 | CASSILGPSGNTIYF
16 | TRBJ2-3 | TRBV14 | CASSQQGLSVGDTQYF
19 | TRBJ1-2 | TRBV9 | CASTLGFLEEGSKNYGYTF
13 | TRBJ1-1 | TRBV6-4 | CASSLSQQTEAFF
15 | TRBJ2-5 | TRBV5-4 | CASSLLAGGLETQYF
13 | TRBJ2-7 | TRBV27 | CASGGRASYEQYF
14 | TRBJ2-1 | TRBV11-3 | CASSLPGTYNEQFF
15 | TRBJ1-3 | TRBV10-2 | CASGGDGNSGNTIYF
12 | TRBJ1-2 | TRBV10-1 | CASSEGSYGYTF
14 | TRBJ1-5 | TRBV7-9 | CASSRSGGNQPQHF
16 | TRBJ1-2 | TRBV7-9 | CASSEGTGRGNYGYTF
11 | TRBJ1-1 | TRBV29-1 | CSVEVATEAFF
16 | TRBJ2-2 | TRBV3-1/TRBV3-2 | CASSRRRFANTGELFF
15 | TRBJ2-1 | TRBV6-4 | CASRDDTWAFNEQFF
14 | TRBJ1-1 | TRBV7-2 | CASSSRQGTTEAFF
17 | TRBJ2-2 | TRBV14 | CASSQERGYSIAGELFF
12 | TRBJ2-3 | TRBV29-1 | CSAQGAGDTQYF
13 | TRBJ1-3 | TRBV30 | CAWSVTSGNTIYF
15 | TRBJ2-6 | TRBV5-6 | CASSLERAGANVLTF
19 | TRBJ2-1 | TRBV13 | CASSRGTSGGPSSYNEQFF
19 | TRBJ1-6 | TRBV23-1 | CASSHGTGAPSSYNSPLHF
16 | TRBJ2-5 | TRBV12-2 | CASRVGGGGDQETQYF
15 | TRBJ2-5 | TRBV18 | CASSPVGTSQETQYF
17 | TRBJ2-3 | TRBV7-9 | CASSQGLAGARTDTQYF
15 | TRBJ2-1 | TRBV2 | CASADRGLSYNEQFF
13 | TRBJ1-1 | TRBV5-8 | CASSLWGEREAFF
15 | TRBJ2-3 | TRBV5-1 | CASSFLAGGTDTQYF
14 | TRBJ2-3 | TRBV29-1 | CSVVTSGSTDTQYF
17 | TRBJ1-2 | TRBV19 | CASSIDRGTARLEGYTF
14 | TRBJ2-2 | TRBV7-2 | CASSSIYSTGELFF
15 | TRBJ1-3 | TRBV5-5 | CASSSGQGYGNTIYF
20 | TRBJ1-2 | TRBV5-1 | CASSLARTLPGDRDTYGYTF
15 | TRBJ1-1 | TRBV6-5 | CASSFSTEMNTEAFF
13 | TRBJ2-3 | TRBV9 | CASSVGGADTQYF
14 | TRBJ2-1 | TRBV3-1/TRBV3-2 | CASSQGGSYNEQFF
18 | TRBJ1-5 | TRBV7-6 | CASSLEARGRFSNQPQHF